This T cell receptor beta chain was profiled in a study of breast tumors, draining lymph nodes, adjacent tissues. Study outcomes and limitations: Tumor and nontumor repertoires were significantly more similar in luminal-like than in basal-like breast cancer. The lymph node origin of tumor T cells was framed as consistent with a hypothesis, not demonstrated. Findings are consistent with lymph node origin and intratumoral expansion of most tumor T cells.

TCRdb processed the multiplex PCR reads anew with MiXCR; each CDR3 protein has one entry. Of approximately 250,000 distinct CDR3 sequences listed, less than 40% are singletons. Axillary draining lymph nodes of breast cancer patients supplied the node samples. This clonotype showed up many times. Its target is not known. Sequenced material: axillary lymph node tissue. This receptor was identified in a female donor with breast cancer. Some clones in this sample may be carry-over from other donors' samples.

In DNA form, the CDR3 reads TGTGCTAGTGGTTTTTCGGGCACAGATACGCAGTATTTT. Translation: CASGFSGTDTQYF. The V gene is TRBV12-5, the J gene TRBJ2-3; D not certain. The CDR3 spans 13 residues. V gave up 3 bases and J gave up 1 base, with 5 bases separating them. CDR1 and CDR2 (germline): LGHNT, FRNRAP.